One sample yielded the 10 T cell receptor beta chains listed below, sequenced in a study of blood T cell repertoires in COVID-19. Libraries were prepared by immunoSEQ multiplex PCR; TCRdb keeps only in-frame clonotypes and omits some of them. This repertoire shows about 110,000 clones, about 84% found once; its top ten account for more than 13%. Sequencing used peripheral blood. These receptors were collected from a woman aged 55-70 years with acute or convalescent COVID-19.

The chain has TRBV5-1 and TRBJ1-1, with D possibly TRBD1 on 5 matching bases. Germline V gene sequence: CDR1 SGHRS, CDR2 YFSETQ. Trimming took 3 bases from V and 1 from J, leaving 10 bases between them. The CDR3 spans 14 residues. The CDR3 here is CASSSPGGNTEAFF. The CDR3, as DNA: TGCGCCAGCAGCTCCCCGGGGGGGAACACTGAAGCTTTCTTT.

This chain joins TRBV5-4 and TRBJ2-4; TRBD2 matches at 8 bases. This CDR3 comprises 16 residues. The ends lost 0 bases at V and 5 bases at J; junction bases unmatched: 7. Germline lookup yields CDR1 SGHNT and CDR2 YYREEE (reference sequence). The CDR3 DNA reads TGTGCCAGCAGCTTGGATGGCGGGGGGACCCAAAACATTCAGTACTTC. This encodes CASSLDGGGTQNIQYF.

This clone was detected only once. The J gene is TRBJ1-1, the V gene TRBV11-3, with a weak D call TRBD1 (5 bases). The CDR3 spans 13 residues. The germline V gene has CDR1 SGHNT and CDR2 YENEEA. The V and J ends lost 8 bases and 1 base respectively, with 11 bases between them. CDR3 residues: CASAGNRNTEAFF. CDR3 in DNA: TGTGCCAGCGCAGGGAACCGGAACACTGAAGCTTTCTTT.

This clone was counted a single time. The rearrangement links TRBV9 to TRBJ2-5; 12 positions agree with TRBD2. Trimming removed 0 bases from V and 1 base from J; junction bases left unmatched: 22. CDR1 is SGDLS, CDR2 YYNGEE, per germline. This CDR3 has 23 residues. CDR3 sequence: CASSVGLAGGSLRELSSQETQYF. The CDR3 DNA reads TGTGCCAGCAGCGTAGGGCTAGCGGGGGGGTCATTAAGGGAGTTAAGTTCCCAAGAGACCCAGTACTTC.

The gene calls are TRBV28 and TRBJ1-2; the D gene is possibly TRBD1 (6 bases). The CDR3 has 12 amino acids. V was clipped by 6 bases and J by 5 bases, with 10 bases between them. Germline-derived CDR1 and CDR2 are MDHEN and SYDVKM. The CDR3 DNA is TGTGCCAGCAGCACCACAGGGTATGGCTACACCTTC. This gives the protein CASSTTGYGYTF.

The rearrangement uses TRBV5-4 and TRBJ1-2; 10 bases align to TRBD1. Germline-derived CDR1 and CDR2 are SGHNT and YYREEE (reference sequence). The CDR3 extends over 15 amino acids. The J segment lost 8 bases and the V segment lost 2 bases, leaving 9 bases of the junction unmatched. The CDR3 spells CASSLSRQGAGGYTF. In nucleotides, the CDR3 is TGTGCCAGCAGCTTATCTCGACAGGGGGCGGGCGGCTACACCTTC. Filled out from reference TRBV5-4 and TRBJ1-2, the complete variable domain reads ETGVTQSPTHLIKTRGQQVTLRCSSQSGHNTVSWYQQALGQGPQFIFQYYREEENGRGNFPPRFSGLQFPNYSSELNVNALELDDSALYLCASSLSRQGAGGYTFGSGTRLTVV.

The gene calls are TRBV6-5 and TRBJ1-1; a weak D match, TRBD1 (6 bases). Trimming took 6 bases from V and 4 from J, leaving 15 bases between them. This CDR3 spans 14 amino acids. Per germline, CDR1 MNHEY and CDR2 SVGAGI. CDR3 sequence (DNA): TGTGCCAGCAGCCTCGGGAGGGGGGGCACTGAAGCTTTCTTT. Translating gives CASSLGRGGTEAFF.

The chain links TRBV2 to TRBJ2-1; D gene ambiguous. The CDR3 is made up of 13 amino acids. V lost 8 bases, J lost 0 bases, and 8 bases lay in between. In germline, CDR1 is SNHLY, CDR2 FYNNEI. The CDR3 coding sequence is TGTGCCAGCGTTCCTAGCTCCTACAATGAGCAGTTCTTC. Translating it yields CASVPSSYNEQFF.

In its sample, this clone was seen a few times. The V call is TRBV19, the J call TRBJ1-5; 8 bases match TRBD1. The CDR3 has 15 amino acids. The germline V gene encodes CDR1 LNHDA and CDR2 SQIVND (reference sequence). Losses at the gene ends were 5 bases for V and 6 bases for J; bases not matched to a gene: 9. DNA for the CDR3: TGTGCCAGTAGTGTCCAAACAGGGGGTGGTCAGCCCCAGCATTTT. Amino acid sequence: CASSVQTGGGQPQHF.

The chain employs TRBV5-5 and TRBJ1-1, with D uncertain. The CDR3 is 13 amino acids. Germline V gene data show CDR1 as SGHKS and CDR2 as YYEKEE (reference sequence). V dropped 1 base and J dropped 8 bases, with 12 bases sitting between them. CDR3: CASSLLPGDEAFF. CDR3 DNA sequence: TGTGCCAGCAGCTTGTTACCTGGAGACGAAGCTTTCTTT.